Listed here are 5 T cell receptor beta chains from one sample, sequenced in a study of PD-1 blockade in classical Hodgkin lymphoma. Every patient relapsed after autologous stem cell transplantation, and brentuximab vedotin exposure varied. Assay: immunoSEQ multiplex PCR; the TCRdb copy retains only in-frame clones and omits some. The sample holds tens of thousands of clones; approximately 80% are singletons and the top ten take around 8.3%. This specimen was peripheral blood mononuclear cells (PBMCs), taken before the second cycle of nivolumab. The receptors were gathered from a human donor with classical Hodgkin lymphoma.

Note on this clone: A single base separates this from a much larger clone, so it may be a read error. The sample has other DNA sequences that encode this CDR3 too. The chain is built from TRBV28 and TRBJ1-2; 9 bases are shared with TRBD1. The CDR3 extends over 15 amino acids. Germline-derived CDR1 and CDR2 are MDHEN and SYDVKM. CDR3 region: CASSLWGQGDYGYTF. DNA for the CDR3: TGTGCCAGCAGTTTATGGGGACAGGGCGACTATGGTTACACCTTC.

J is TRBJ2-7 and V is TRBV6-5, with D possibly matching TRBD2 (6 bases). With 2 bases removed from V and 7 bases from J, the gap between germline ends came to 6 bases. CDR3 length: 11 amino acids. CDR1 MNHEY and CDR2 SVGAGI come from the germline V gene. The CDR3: CASSYSGEQYF. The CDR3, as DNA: TGTGCCAGCAGTTACAGCGGGGAGCAGTACTTC.

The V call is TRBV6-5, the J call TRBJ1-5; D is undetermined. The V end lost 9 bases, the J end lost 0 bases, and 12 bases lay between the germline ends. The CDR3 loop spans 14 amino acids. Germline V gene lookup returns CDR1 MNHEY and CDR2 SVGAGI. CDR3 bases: TGTGCCAGTCATAGGGCCCTTAGCAATCAGCCCCAGCATTTT. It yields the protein CASHRALSNQPQHF.

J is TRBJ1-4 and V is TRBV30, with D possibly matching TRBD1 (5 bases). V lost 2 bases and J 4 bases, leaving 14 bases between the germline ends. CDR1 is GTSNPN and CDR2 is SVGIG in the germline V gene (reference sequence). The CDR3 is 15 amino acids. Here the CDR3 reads CAWSRKGLDNEKLFF. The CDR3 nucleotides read TGTGCCTGGAGTAGAAAGGGACTAGATAATGAAAAACTGTTTTTT.

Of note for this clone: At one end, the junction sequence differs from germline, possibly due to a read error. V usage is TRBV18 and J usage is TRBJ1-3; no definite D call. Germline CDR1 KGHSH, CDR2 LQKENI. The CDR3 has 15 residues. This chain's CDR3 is CASPPAGLAGNTIYF. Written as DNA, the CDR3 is TGTGCCAGCCCACCGGCTGGATTAGCTGGAAACACCATATATTTT.